In this sample, the clone carrying this T cell receptor (beta chain) turned up a few times. Antigen specificity is unknown. Other autoimmune diseases, uncontrolled infections, pregnancy or lactation ruled patients out of participation. Germline CDR1 and CDR2: SGHKS and YYEKEE (reference sequence). Trimming removed 0 bases from V and 2 bases from J, with 6 bases in between. The length of the CDR3 is 14 residues. This sample stems from a study of Graves' ophthalmopathy and Graves' hyperthyroidism. Investigators amplified TCR beta CDR3 regions from RNA transcripts. HTBI primers primed a first-round RT-PCR, and a second-round multiplex PCR followed. Using its own MiXCR run on the multiplex PCR reads, TCRdb lists one record per CDR3 protein. The sample has about 500,000 distinct CDR3 sequences, 14% seen once. Findings and limits, study-wide: Detection in blood was also observed for most expanded thyroid clonotypes above 0.001 frequency.

This receptor was identified in a woman aged 25 to 39 with Graves' ophthalmopathy. Sequencing used blood. The V gene is TRBV5-5, the J gene TRBJ1-5; D remains ambiguous. In DNA form, the CDR3 reads TGTGCCAGCAGCTTGGCGGTGGGCAATCAGCCCCAGCATTTT. Translating gives CASSLAVGNQPQHF.